This is a list of T cell receptor beta chains from one sample in a study of blood T cell repertoires in COVID-19. Sequencing used immunoSEQ multiplex PCR; TCRdb keeps in-frame clones, though not all of them. Found here are more than 85,000 clones, 70% to 90% of them singletons; the top ten hold 4% to 5%. Sequencing was performed on peripheral blood. The source of these receptors is a human donor in a cohort sampled during active COVID-19. CDR3s include the opening cysteine and the closing phenylalanine or tryptophan.

TRBJ1-2 | TRBV28 | CASSPGQNYGYTF
TRBJ2-3 | TRBV11-2 | CASSPYSDTQYF
TRBJ2-1 | TRBV5-6 | CASSLETGTYNEQFF
TRBJ1-2 | TRBV19 | CASSINQGGGYTF
TRBJ2-1 | TRBV2 | CASSSLLAGLRNEQFF
TRBJ2-7 | TRBV12-3/TRBV12-4 | CASRPGQGYEQYF
TRBJ2-3 | TRBV20-1 | CSARDRGTQYF
TRBJ2-7 | TRBV2 | CASRGQVTYEQYF
TRBJ1-5 | TRBV2 | CASSGERGHQPQHF
TRBJ2-1 | TRBV6-4 | CASSRLAGAPYNEQFF
TRBJ2-7 | TRBV27 | CASRSATSGSGEQYF
TRBJ1-6 | TRBV15 | CATSRAGQGDSPLHF
TRBJ2-2 | TRBV19 | CASTPGGVTANTGELFF
TRBJ2-4 | TRBV28 | CASSLGTGSGSIAKNIQYF
TRBJ1-1 | TRBV7-9 | CASSRQGSRAFF
TRBJ1-1 | TRBV7-3 | CASSLNTVSTEAFF
TRBJ1-2 | TRBV19 | CASSVDRAGGYTF
TRBJ2-5 | TRBV2 | CASFPGQETQYF
TRBJ2-7 | TRBV7-4 | CASSLRVQGEDF
TRBJ2-2 | TRBV5-4 | CASSLDRLNTGELFF
TRBJ1-5 | TRBV5-8 | CASSSTGFSDQPQHF
TRBJ1-2 | TRBV18 | CASSPGQGRYTF
TRBJ2-1 | TRBV11-2 | CASSFSLASNEQFF